The 20 T cell receptor beta chains reported below all come from one sample, sequenced in a study of neurological immune-mediated disorders. TCRdb ran MiXCR on the 5' RACE reads and lists one entry per CDR3 protein. The sample lists about 59,000 distinct CDR3 sequences; 10% to 15% were seen once. The sample was PBMCs. These receptors all come from an older woman with HTLV-1-associated myelopathy (HAM/TSP).

In this sample, this clonotype turned up many times. This chain uses TRBV3-1 with TRBJ2-3; TRBD2 matches 8 bases. The CDR3 consists of 16 residues. The germline CDR1 and CDR2 sequences are LGHDT and YNNKEL (reference sequence). After removal of 1 base from V and 0 bases from J, the junction contained 3 bases not matched to a gene. The CDR3 region has the DNA TGTGCCAGCAGCCAAGTCTCTAGCGGGAGCACAGATACGCAGTATTTT. Encoded protein: CASSQVSSGSTDTQYF.

This sequence joins TRBV9 and TRBJ2-1; D unresolved. CDR3 size: 14 residues. The V gene lost 4 bases and the J gene lost 0 bases, with 8 bases spanning the gap. From germline, CDR1 is SGDLS and CDR2 YYNGEE. CDR3 in DNA: TGTGCCAGCAGCCCGCGGACCTCCTACAATGAGCAGTTCTTC. Its protein is CASSPRTSYNEQFF.

This clonotype was found many times. The chain employs TRBV5-1 and TRBJ2-1; no reliable D call. The CDR3 extends over 13 amino acids. Trimming removed 4 bases from V and 3 bases from J, with 8 bases in between. Germline CDR1 reads SGHRS; CDR2 reads YFSETQ. CDR3 region: CASSGLVYNEQFF. The CDR3 coding sequence is TGCGCCAGCAGCGGGCTAGTCTACAATGAGCAGTTCTTC.

This clonotype was seen many times. The V gene is TRBV5-1, the J gene TRBJ1-1, with 7 positions matching TRBD1. This CDR3 contains 13 residues. The junction had 4 bases not matched to a gene; V was cut back by 5 bases and J by 3 bases. Germline-derived CDR1 and CDR2 are SGHRS and YFSETQ. The CDR3 DNA is TGCGCCAGCAGACCGACAGGGTACACTGAAGCTTTCTTT. This sequence encodes CASRPTGYTEAFF.

This clonotype was seen repeatedly, ten times or more. This chain uses TRBV4-1 with TRBJ1-5; perhaps TRBD1 as D (6 bases). V was cut by 3 bases and J by 5 bases, with 11 bases left in between. The CDR3 contains 14 residues. CDR1 is MGHRA and CDR2 is YSYEKL in the germline V gene. As DNA, the CDR3 is TGCGCCAGCAGCCAGCCAGACAGGTATCAGCCCCAGCATTTT. This gives the protein CASSQPDRYQPQHF.

V gene TRBV19 combines with J gene TRBJ1-1; TRBD1 matches at 7 bases. V shed 0 bases, J shed 3 bases, and the junction held 7 bases outside the gene matches. This CDR3 spans 16 amino acids. Germline assignment: CDR1 LNHDA and CDR2 SQIVND (reference sequence). In DNA, the CDR3 is TGTGCCAGTAGTATAGAAGACAGGGAACTATACACTGAAGCTTTCTTT. It codes for CASSIEDRELYTEAFF. The complete variable domain, with remaining parts taken from reference TRBV19 and TRBJ1-1, reads DGGITQSPKYLFRKEGQNVTLSCEQNLNHDAMYWYRQDPGQGLRLIYYSQIVNDFQKGDIAEGYSVSREKKESFPLTVTSAQKNPTAFYLCASSIEDRELYTEAFFGQGTRLTVV.

At least ten counts were recorded for this clonotype. The rearrangement links TRBV20-1 to TRBJ2-7; D call uncertain. CDR3 size: 10 residues. Germline values: CDR1 DFQATT, CDR2 SNEGSKA (reference sequence). The germline V and J ends were trimmed by 6 bases and 3 bases, with 6 bases remaining between them. The CDR3 DNA sequence: TGCAGTGCGGTTAACTACGAGCAGTACTTC. Protein product: CSAVNYEQYF.

This clonotype occurred many times. The V gene is TRBV28, the J gene TRBJ2-5; TRBD2 matches at 11 bases. Trimming cost V 5 bases and J 1 base; bases outside gene matches: 3. Germline CDR1 and CDR2: MDHEN and SYDVKM. This CDR3 is built from 15 residues. This chain's CDR3 is CASSAGLAGQETQYF. DNA of the CDR3: TGTGCCAGCAGTGCCGGACTAGCGGGCCAAGAGACCCAGTACTTC.

This clonotype was counted ten times or more. The chain has TRBV12-3 or TRBV12-4 and TRBJ2-1; no reliable D call. The CDR3 spans 13 residues. Between the trimmed V and J ends, which lost 1 base and 9 bases, there was a span of 10 bases. In DNA, the CDR3 is TGTGCCAGCAGTTTAGGGGCCGTTGGTGAGCAGTTCTTC. Protein sequence: CASSLGAVGEQFF.

At least ten counts were recorded for this clonotype. The chain is built from TRBV20-1 and TRBJ1-1; possible D gene TRBD1, 6 bases. The CDR3 totals 13 residues. V was cut by 6 bases and J by 4 bases, with 15 bases left in between. Germline V lookup: CDR1 DFQATT, CDR2 SNEGSKA (reference sequence). In DNA form, the CDR3 reads TGCAGTGCCTCAACGGGAGGGGGCACTGAAGCTTTCTTT. Translated: CSASTGGGTEAFF.

At least ten counts were recorded for this clonotype. V gene TRBV20-1 combines with J gene TRBJ2-3, with 8 bases aligning to TRBD2. From germline, CDR1 is DFQATT and CDR2 SNEGSKA (reference sequence). The junction had 13 bases not matched to a gene; V was cut back by 1 base and J by 4 bases. The CDR3 covers 17 residues. This CDR3 is CSARVLVAGRNSDTQYF. The DNA for the CDR3 is TGCAGTGCTAGAGTTCTTGTAGCGGGGAGGAATTCAGATACGCAGTATTTT.

This clonotype was observed many times. V and J are TRBV20-1 and TRBJ2-1; TRBD2 aligns across 9 bases. In germline, CDR1 is DFQATT, CDR2 SNEGSKA (reference sequence). This CDR3 is built from 13 residues. V shed 4 bases, J shed 9 bases, and the junction held 7 bases outside the gene matches. In nucleotides, the CDR3 is TGCAGTGCTACTATAGCGGGAGCCGCTGAGCAGTTCTTC. This translates into CSATIAGAAEQFF.

This clonotype was counted ten times or more. The rearrangement links TRBV20-1 to TRBJ2-5; 7 nucleotides line up with TRBD2. Germline CDR1 DFQATT, CDR2 SNEGSKA (reference sequence). This CDR3 contains 13 residues. V was clipped by 6 bases and J by 5 bases; unmatched bases: 9. CDR3 protein: CSARASGRETQYF. The DNA of the CDR3 is TGCAGTGCAAGGGCTAGCGGAAGGGAGACCCAGTACTTC.

This clonotype was picked up a small number of times. This could be a read error, since a much larger clone is one nucleotide away. V is TRBV12-3 or TRBV12-4 and J is TRBJ1-1; the D is unclear. This CDR3 contains 15 residues. V was clipped by 3 bases and J by 1 base, with 12 bases between them. The CDR3 DNA sequence: TGTGCCAGCAGTTTTTGGGCAACCTCGAACACTGAAGCTTTCTTT. It encodes CASSFWATSNTEAFF.

The table lists this clonotype with many counts. The CDR3: CASSRREGIGEKLFF. CDR3 nucleotides: TGTGCCAGCAGCCGCAGAGAGGGTATCGGTGAAAAACTGTTTTTT. The V call is TRBV7-9, the J call TRBJ1-4, with D uncertain. The CDR3 runs 15 residues. Trimming cost V 5 bases and J 7 bases, with 17 bases left between them. Germline CDR1 SEHNR, CDR2 FQNEAQ (reference sequence).

This clonotype appeared many times. The V and J genes are TRBV10-3 and TRBJ2-5; 9 nucleotides agree with TRBD1. V trimming: 6 bases; J trimming: 4 bases; junction bases outside the gene matches: 12. The CDR3 extends over 16 amino acids. Germline loops: CDR1 ENHRY, CDR2 SYGVKD. CDR3 coding DNA: TGTGCCATCAGGGACAGGGGCAGATCGGAGGGAGAGACCCAGTACTTC. It translates to CAIRDRGRSEGETQYF.

This clonotype was seen repeatedly, ten times or more. The gene calls are TRBV29-1 and TRBJ1-5, with D tentatively TRBD1 (5 bases). V lost 4 bases and J lost 5, with 9 bases in between. This CDR3 is built from 12 residues. Germline loops: CDR1 SQVTM, CDR2 ANQGSEA. CDR3 region: CSVVTGDQPQHF. The CDR3 nucleotides are TGCAGCGTTGTTACGGGGGATCAGCCCCAGCATTTT.

Turning to this clonotype: An end of the junction does not agree with germline; a read error may underlie this. This sequence joins TRBV10-2 and TRBJ2-5; no definite D call. The CDR3 consists of 15 residues. The germline V gene encodes CDR1 WSHSY and CDR2 SAAADI. The CDR3 sequence: CASSESFGKLETLYF. The CDR3 nucleotides are TGCGCCAGCAGTGAGTCTTTCGGAAAGCTCGAGACCCTGTATTTC.

There are many counts of this clonotype. The chain carries TRBV28 and TRBJ2-1, with no clear D. Trimming shortened V by 7 bases and J by 6 bases, and 16 bases separated the two germline ends. There are 14 residues in the CDR3. CDR1 and CDR2 from the germline V gene are MDHEN and SYDVKM. CDR3 amino acids: CASKTPTRVNEQFF. In DNA, the CDR3 is TGTGCCAGCAAAACACCTACCCGTGTCAATGAGCAGTTCTTC.

This clonotype is labeled medium-sized. The chain recombines TRBV27 with TRBJ2-5, with TRBD2 identical over 11 bases. Germline V gene data show CDR1 as MNHEY and CDR2 as SMNVEV (reference sequence). V shed 5 bases, J shed 5 bases, and the junction held 10 bases outside the gene matches. The CDR3 length is 16 residues. This CDR3 is CASSRGTSGLRETQYF. The CDR3 DNA reads TGTGCCAGCAGTCGGGGGACTAGCGGACTGCGGGAGACCCAGTACTTC.